The entry below describes one T cell receptor (beta chain). In its sample, this clone was seen a few times. There is no known antigen for this receptor. Nothing much larger sits one base from this clone, and base qualities are not available. This record belongs to a study of T cells in localized non-small cell lung cancer (dated by TCRdb to 2019 to 2021). A note on the overall study: The study examined T cell repertoires in approximately 240 patients with early-stage NSCLC and compared tumors with uninvolved tumor-adjacent lungs. The cohort comprised 236 treatment-naïve NSCLC patients with resected, localized lung tumors. A mean age of around 69 years was recorded for the NSCLC patients, of whom 120 to 150 were male and 100 to 110 were female. Overall study outcomes, separate from this receptor: Because multi-region tumor sequencing was not performed, intratumor heterogeneity could not be ruled out. Uninvolved tumor-adjacent lung showed the highest T cell clonality, higher than tumor, which suggests more focused antigenic responses in the uninvolved tumor-adjacent lung. A median of around 50 of the top 100 tumor clones were detected in paired uninvolved adjacent lung, and around 30 of these tumor clones were also found among the top 100 clones of the paired uninvolved adjacent lung. Higher blood T cell density associated with longer overall survival, while higher adjacent-lung clonality associated with shorter survival. Since the design was exploratory, TCR variables were selected using unadjusted p-values with no false-discovery rate correction.

TCR beta CDR3 regions were sequenced from DNA using the immunoSEQ Assay. In the source study's methods: T cell density was computed as TCR beta template counts normalized to usable DNA estimated by amplifying housekeeping genes. Using the preseqR package, richness was estimated by extrapolating to 120,000 templates for tissue samples and 400,000 templates for PBMC samples. Clonality was defined by subtracting Pielou's evenness from one. Tissue-enriched TCRs were identified by differential abundance testing using productive amino-acid clonotypes, minimum total count 5 and alpha 0.1. The Jaccard Index and the Morisita Overlap Index were used to measure how much the repertoires overlapped between compartments. GLIPH grouped TCR beta CDR3s together with public tetramer-defined viral CDR3s, and a viral motif had to include at least three viral sequences and also show V-gene enrichment. This immuneACCESS table, as held by TCRdb, lists in-frame sequences with V and J called but not all clones. Of the missing ones, under half trace to an unresolved V gene in checked studies; the others have no known cause. V, J and clone size reflect that table, while D and trimming were determined from the DNA. The sample yields 450 to 500 clones; around 25% were counted once. In total, the top ten clones hold about 31% of the sample.

Uninvolved adjacent lung was sampled at least 2 cm away from the tumor margin, and two independent pathologists confirmed that the tissue had no atypia. At diagnosis, peripheral blood, uninvolved tumor-adjacent lung and tumor were collected and stored as a combination of fresh-frozen and FFPE material. Via the germline V gene (reference sequence), CDR1 is LNHNV and CDR2 YYDKDF. From the cysteine through the phenylalanine, the CDR3 covers 18 amino acids. The read is trimmed to its CDR3 DNA, 54 bases read in frame from base 1. Trimming leaves V shorter by 3 bases and J shorter by 2 bases, with the junction holding 15 bases beyond the gene matches.

The source is a female donor at least 60 years old with stage II squamous cell lung carcinoma. The chain is assembled from TRBV15 and TRBJ1-2, and 7 junction bases match TRBD1. The material was normal lung tissue next to the tumor, obtained before any cancer treatment. The nucleotide sequence is TGTGCCACCAGCAGGGCTTGGGACAGTTCGGCCCGCAACTATGGCTACACCTTC. Translated, it reads CATSRAWDSSARNYGYTF.